These 28 T cell receptor beta chains originate from one sample sequenced in a study of Graves' ophthalmopathy and Graves' hyperthyroidism. From RNA, the CDR3 regions of TCR beta chains were amplified and sequenced. An initial RT-PCR round employing HTBI primers preceded a second-round multiplex PCR. A single record per CDR3 protein comes from TCRdb applying MiXCR to the multiplex PCR reads. In the table there are roughly 700,000 distinct CDR3 sequences, roughly 40% of which are singletons. Sequenced material: peripheral blood. The receptors derive from an adult man with Graves' ophthalmopathy.

This clonotype occurred a few times. A junction end diverges from the germline sequence, so it may reflect a read error. This chain connects TRBV7-9 to TRBJ2-2; 8 bases line up with TRBD1. The CDR3 has 16 amino acids. Germline V gene data show CDR1 as SEHNR and CDR2 as FQNEAQ (reference sequence). The CDR3 sequence is CASSRGRTGNSGELFF. The CDR3, as DNA: TGTGCCAGCAGCCGAGGGAGGACAGGGAACTCCGGGGAGCTGTTTTTT.

This clonotype was observed a few times. The V gene is TRBV25-1, the J gene TRBJ1-6, with D perhaps matching TRBD1 (5 bases). Per germline, CDR1 MGHDK and CDR2 SYGVNS. The V gene lost 5 bases and the J gene lost 9 bases, with 8 bases spanning the gap. The CDR3 length is 12 residues. Here the CDR3 DNA reads TGTGCCAGCAGTTTGAGGGGTTCACCCCTCCACTTT. Translating it yields CASSLRGSPLHF.

The CDR3 DNA sequence: TGTGCCAGCAGTGACCCGCCAGGGTACGAGCAGTACTTC. Protein product: CASSDPPGYEQYF. V gene TRBV6-1 combines with J gene TRBJ2-7, with D maybe TRBD1 (5 bases). Germline V CDR1 and CDR2: MNHNS, SASEGT. The CDR3 spans 13 residues. The germline V and J ends were trimmed by 3 bases and 4 bases, with 10 bases remaining between them.

The table lists this clonotype with a few counts. The chain employs TRBV7-2 and TRBJ2-3, with no clear D. The germline V and J ends were trimmed by 4 bases and 4 bases, with 12 bases remaining between them. The V gene's germline CDR1 is SGHTA and CDR2 FQGNSA. The CDR3 runs to 14 residues. CDR3 sequence: CASSSPQNPDTQYF. CDR3 DNA sequence: TGTGCCAGCAGCTCACCCCAGAACCCAGATACGCAGTATTTT.

This clonotype was recorded a few times. A junction boundary mismatches the germline segment, possibly from a read error. The rearrangement joins TRBV7-9 to TRBJ1-4; D gene uncertain. There are 13 residues in the CDR3. CDR1 is SEHNR and CDR2 is FQNEAQ in the germline V gene (reference sequence). Written as DNA, the CDR3 is TGTGCTAGCAGCTTCATCGACCGGGAAAAACTGTTTTTT. This codes for CASSFIDREKLFF.

With regard to this clonotype: Mismatch with germline at one junction end may stem from a read error. V is TRBV12-3 or TRBV12-4 and J is TRBJ2-2; 10 bases line up with TRBD2. The CDR3 has 16 residues. The CDR3 protein is CASSVAGGVSIGELFF. In DNA, the CDR3 is TGTGCCAGCAGTGTAGCGGGAGGCGTTTCCATCGGGGAGCTGTTTTTT.

The rearrangement links TRBV7-9 to TRBJ2-2, with a tentative D call TRBD1 (5 bases). CDR1 and CDR2 from the germline V gene are SEHNR and FQNEAQ (reference sequence). Trimming took 6 bases from V and 1 from J, leaving 15 bases between them. This CDR3 region has 16 residues. CDR3 in amino acids: CASSLSRTLNTGELFF. The DNA for the CDR3 is TGTGCCAGCAGTTTATCCAGGACACTGAACACCGGGGAGCTGTTTTTT. The full variable domain, its missing parts supplied by reference TRBV7-9 and TRBJ2-2, is DTGVSQNPRHKITKRGQNVTFRCDPISEHNRLYWYRQTLGQGPEFLTYFQNEAQLEKSRLLSDRFSAERPKGSFSTLEIQRTEQGDSAMYLCASSLSRTLNTGELFFGEGSRLTVL.

This clonotype has a count of ten or more. The chain employs TRBV10-3 and TRBJ2-5, with TRBD2 as a possible D gene (5 bases). Deletions cut 7 bases from V and 2 bases from J, with 14 bases between. The germline gives CDR1 ENHRY, CDR2 SYGVKD. This CDR3 has 14 residues. The CDR3 nucleotides read TGTGCCATCAATAGCGACGGGCGTCAAGAGACCCAGTACTTC. Translated: CAINSDGRQETQYF.

Regarding this clonotype: Germline is not matched at one junction end, which may reflect a read error. The chain has TRBV7-7 and TRBJ2-2; 13 bases align to TRBD2. CDR3 length: 16 amino acids. Germline CDR1 reads SSHAT; CDR2 reads FNYEAQ (reference sequence). CDR3 DNA: TGTGCTAGCAGCCGAACTAGCGGGGGGGAAACCGGGGAGCTGTTTTTT. It encodes CASSRTSGGETGELFF.

This chain uses TRBV9 with TRBJ2-6; TRBD1 might be the D (6 bases). V was pared by 2 bases and J by 2 bases, with 8 bases between. Per germline, CDR1 SGDLS and CDR2 YYNGEE. This CDR3 is 15 amino acids long. CDR3 residues: CASSVSGAGANVLTF. The CDR3 DNA follows: TGTGCCAGCAGCGTGTCAGGGGCTGGGGCCAACGTCCTGACTTTC.

The chain has TRBV7-2 and TRBJ2-7, with a possible D match to TRBD1 (6 bases). Germline V gene sequence: CDR1 SGHTA, CDR2 FQGNSA. V shed 5 bases and J shed 5 bases, with 19 bases lying between them. The CDR3 is 15 amino acids. CDR3 sequence (DNA): TGTGCCAGCAGCCCCACCAAACAGGGAAACCACGAGCAGTACTTC. It is translated as CASSPTKQGNHEQYF.

The sample holds a few counts of this clonotype. This sequence joins TRBV11-2 and TRBJ1-6; D is possibly TRBD1 (6 bases). V was shortened by 6 bases and J by 10 bases, with 22 bases between the two germline ends. The CDR3 covers 16 residues. The germline CDR1 and CDR2 sequences are SGHAT and FQNNGV. CDR3 amino acids: CASSLPRGGAQSPLHF. DNA of the CDR3: TGTGCCAGCAGTTTGCCCCGCGGGGGGGCGCAATCACCCCTCCACTTT.

Many counts were recorded for this clonotype. The junction does not match germline at one end; this may be a read error. This rearrangement joins TRBV10-3 to TRBJ2-6; 9 bases match TRBD1. The CDR3 runs to 16 residues. Germline loops: CDR1 ENHRY, CDR2 SYGVKD. The CDR3 protein is CASSRDRADGANVLTF. As DNA, the CDR3 is TGTGCCAGCAGTCGGGACAGGGCGGACGGGGCCAACGTCCTGACTTTC.

This clonotype was detected many times. The chain links TRBV10-2 to TRBJ2-5; the D is unclear. The CDR3 runs to 15 residues. V gave up 0 bases and J gave up 2 bases, with 10 bases separating them. Germline V gene lookup returns CDR1 WSHSY and CDR2 SAAADI. CDR3 sequence: CASSESLRAQETQYF. CDR3 DNA: TGCGCCAGCAGTGAGTCGTTACGGGCTCAAGAGACCCAGTACTTC.

This clonotype was counted between two and nine times. The chain is built from TRBV9 and TRBJ2-2, with a possible D match to TRBD2 (5 bases). The CDR3 length is 16 residues. Germline CDR1 reads SGDLS; CDR2 reads YYNGEE. V was cut by 5 bases and J by 0 bases, with 14 bases left in between. In DNA form, the CDR3 reads TGTGCCAGCAGTTTAAACGGGAATACGAACACCGGGGAGCTGTTTTTT. Its protein product is CASSLNGNTNTGELFF.

This clonotype occurred a few times. The chain joins TRBV7-9 to TRBJ1-1; 12 bases are a match to TRBD1. The CDR3 sequence is 19 residues long. The V and J ends lost 0 bases and 5 bases, in that order; junction bases with no gene match: 13. Germline CDR1 reads SEHNR; CDR2 reads FQNEAQ (reference sequence). CDR3 sequence: CASSLALNRDRGRWTEAFF. The CDR3 nucleotides are TGTGCCAGCAGCTTAGCCCTGAACCGGGACAGGGGGCGATGGACTGAAGCTTTCTTT.

On this clonotype: The junction and the germline gene differ at one end; a read error may be behind it. V gene TRBV2 combines with J gene TRBJ2-5; 9 bases line up with TRBD1. CDR3 length: 16 amino acids. The germline V gene encodes CDR1 SNHLY and CDR2 FYNNEI. The CDR3 DNA reads TGCGCCAGCAGCCACGAGGACAGGGGCAATACGGAGACCCAGTACTTC. This encodes CASSHEDRGNTETQYF.

This chain links TRBV4-2 with TRBJ2-5; D tentatively reads TRBD1 or TRBD2 (5 bases each). This CDR3 has 17 residues. V was shortened by 1 base and J by 5 bases, with 20 bases between the two germline ends. Germline V gives CDR1 LGHNA, CDR2 YNFKEQ. The chain's CDR3 is CASSQVIEEVGQETQYF. In DNA form, the CDR3 reads TGTGCCAGCAGCCAAGTCATCGAGGAGGTGGGGCAGGAGACCCAGTACTTC.

This sequence joins TRBV25-1 and TRBJ2-2; possible D gene TRBD1, 5 bases. The CDR3 runs to 14 residues. CDR1 is MGHDK and CDR2 is SYGVNS in the germline V gene. The V end lost 6 bases, the J end lost 1 base, and 9 bases lay between the germline ends. Here the CDR3 DNA reads TGTGCCAGCAGGATAACAGGGAACACCGGGGAGCTGTTTTTT. Protein product: CASRITGNTGELFF.

The sample holds a few counts of this clonotype. The V gene is TRBV4-1, the J gene TRBJ1-1, with D possibly TRBD1 on 6 matching bases. The CDR3 contains 15 residues. Germline lookup yields CDR1 MGHRA and CDR2 YSYEKL. Trimming cost V 3 bases and J 4 bases, with 15 bases left between them. The CDR3 protein is CASSQHLTGLTEAFF. In DNA, the CDR3 is TGCGCCAGCAGCCAGCACCTAACAGGGCTCACTGAAGCTTTCTTT.

The gene calls are TRBV29-1 and TRBJ1-3; TRBD1 matches at 8 bases. The CDR3 contains 11 residues. Trimming at V came to 4 bases and at J to 7 bases, leaving 0 bases not matched to a gene. Germline lookup yields CDR1 SQVTM and CDR2 ANQGSEA. The CDR3, as DNA: TGCAGCGTTGGACAGGGGAACACCATATATTTT. Translation gives CSVGQGNTIYF.

This clonotype has a single count. The chain couples TRBV10-3 to TRBJ1-6, with D possibly TRBD1 on 5 matching bases. Per germline, CDR1 ENHRY and CDR2 SYGVKD. V lost 10 bases, J lost 10 bases, and 23 bases lay in between. The CDR3 has 15 amino acids. CDR3 coding DNA: TGTGCCAGCAGAAAACCGGGAGGGACTGGGTCACCCCTCCACTTT. It codes for CASRKPGGTGSPLHF.

In this sample, this clonotype turned up many times. The V and J genes are TRBV20-1 and TRBJ1-1; the match to TRBD1 covers 12 bases. The CDR3 is made up of 15 amino acids. V gave up 3 bases and J gave up 2 bases; unmatched junction bases: 4. The germline V gene encodes CDR1 DFQATT and CDR2 SNEGSKA (reference sequence). The CDR3: CSARGQGALNTEAFF. The CDR3 DNA is TGCAGTGCTAGGGGACAGGGGGCGTTAAACACTGAAGCTTTCTTT.

This clonotype was picked up a small number of times. The V gene is TRBV25-1, the J gene TRBJ2-2, with 11 nucleotides matching TRBD2. Germline values: CDR1 MGHDK, CDR2 SYGVNS. V shed 6 bases and J 5 bases; nucleotides not matched to a gene: 5. The CDR3 spans 15 residues. CDR3 region: CASSRTSGSTGELFF. CDR3 nucleotides: TGTGCCAGCAGCCGTACTAGCGGGAGTACCGGGGAGCTGTTTTTT.

A remark on this clonotype: One end of the junction is discordant with germline, which a read error may explain. The rearrangement uses TRBV11-2 and TRBJ2-7, with D hard to call. Germline CDR1 and CDR2: SGHAT and FQNNGV. The CDR3 runs to 13 residues. CDR3 sequence: CAGSQVVGFEQYF. The CDR3 bases are TGCGCCGGCAGCCAAGTGGTAGGGTTCGAGCAGTACTTC.

This clonotype was counted many times. This sequence joins TRBV10-3 and TRBJ2-7; 9 nucleotides match TRBD2. V was pared by 4 bases and J by 7 bases, with 11 bases of the junction left unmatched. Germline V gene data show CDR1 as ENHRY and CDR2 as SYGVKD. This CDR3 comprises 15 residues. The CDR3 reads CAISGTASGMLEQYF. The CDR3 nucleotides are TGTGCCATCAGTGGGACAGCTAGCGGGATGTTGGAGCAGTACTTC.

Only one count was recorded for this clonotype. The chain couples TRBV20-1 to TRBJ2-6; no reliable D call. The ends were cut back, 1 base at V and 4 bases at J, with 5 bases in the middle. This CDR3 has 13 amino acids. The V gene's germline CDR1 is DFQATT and CDR2 SNEGSKA (reference sequence). The CDR3 sequence is CSARVHGANVLTF. The CDR3, as DNA: TGCAGTGCTAGAGTTCACGGGGCCAACGTCCTGACTTTC.

V and J are TRBV7-9 and TRBJ1-2; 12 bases fit TRBD1. Germline V CDR1 and CDR2: SEHNR, FQNEAQ (reference sequence). The junction had 8 bases not matched to a gene; V was cut back by 5 bases and J by 4 bases. There are 16 residues in the CDR3. Written as DNA, the CDR3 is TGTGCCAGCAGCCCCGGGACAGGGGGCAGCGGCTATGGCTACACCTTC. It translates to CASSPGTGGSGYGYTF.